These 22 T cell receptor beta chains share one sample of origin, sequenced in a study of blood T cell repertoires in COVID-19. Produced via immunoSEQ multiplex PCR; TCRdb's table is partial and in-frame only. The sample contains some 150,000 clones, 84% of which appear only once. The specimen was peripheral blood. These receptors were obtained from a woman aged 70-85 years with COVID-19, enrolled during active disease.

The V call is TRBV2, the J call TRBJ2-6; D is possibly TRBD2 (6 bases). The CDR3 contains 13 residues. Looked up from germline, CDR1 is SNHLY and CDR2 is FYNNEI. V shed 11 bases and J shed 4 bases, with 12 bases lying between them. The CDR3: CAGAGPGANVLTF. The CDR3, as DNA: TGTGCCGGGGCGGGACCCGGGGCCAACGTCCTGACTTTC.

This rearrangement joins TRBV6-5 to TRBJ2-7; tentatively, D is TRBD1 (7 bases). V was shortened by 8 bases and J by 4 bases, with 15 bases between the two germline ends. CDR1 is MNHEY, CDR2 SVGAGI, per germline. The CDR3 contains 13 residues. CDR3 in amino acids: CASGRGVKYEQYF. CDR3 coding DNA: TGTGCCAGCGGCAGGGGGGTGAAGTACGAGCAGTACTTC.

V usage is TRBV19 and J usage is TRBJ2-3, with TRBD2 as a possible D gene (5 bases). V was clipped by 5 bases and J by 3 bases, with 15 bases between them. Germline V gene data show CDR1 as LNHDA and CDR2 as SQIVND (reference sequence). The CDR3 has 15 residues. In DNA, the CDR3 is TGTGCCAGTAGTCCCCCGGGCGGGTGGACAGATACGCAGTATTTT. Amino acids: CASSPPGGWTDTQYF.

This rearrangement joins TRBV6-6 to TRBJ2-7; TRBD1 agrees at 8 bases. Germline values: CDR1 MNHNY, CDR2 SVGAGI (reference sequence). CDR3 length equals 14 residues. Trimming at V came to 5 bases and at J to 6 bases, leaving 9 bases not matched to a gene. CDR3 amino acids: CASSPLDRAGEQYV. As DNA, the CDR3 is TGTGCCAGCAGTCCCCTGGACAGGGCTGGCGAGCAGTACGTC.

The chain links TRBV7-3 to TRBJ2-5; 8 positions match TRBD1. V lost 6 bases and J lost 7; bases outside the gene matches: 10. Looked up from germline, CDR1 is SGHTA and CDR2 is FQGTGA. The CDR3 sequence is 14 residues long. The CDR3, as DNA: TGTGCCAGCAGTCGAGGCGGGCAGGGGGCGACCCAGTACTTC. This gives the protein CASSRGGQGATQYF.

The chain links TRBV19 to TRBJ2-2; TRBD2 aligns across 8 bases. V shed 6 bases and J 4 bases; nucleotides not matched to a gene: 7. The CDR3 is 15 amino acids. Germline V gives CDR1 LNHDA, CDR2 SQIVND (reference sequence). The CDR3 nucleotides are TGTGCCAGTAGGAGGACTAGCCAAATCACCGGGGAGCTGTTTTTT. Its protein product is CASRRTSQITGELFF.

V is TRBV19 and J is TRBJ2-7, with 9 bases that match TRBD2. The CDR3 length is 16 residues. V was pared by 6 bases and J by 0 bases, with 9 bases of the junction left unmatched. CDR1 is LNHDA and CDR2 is SQIVND in the germline V gene (reference sequence). The CDR3 is CASRGLAGESSYEQYF. The CDR3 DNA is TGTGCCAGTAGGGGGTTAGCGGGAGAGAGCTCCTACGAGCAGTACTTC.

The chain carries TRBV2 and TRBJ1-3; weak D call: TRBD1 (6 bases). Trimming shortened V by 4 bases and J by 2 bases, and 15 bases separated the two germline ends. The CDR3 loop spans 16 amino acids. The V gene's germline CDR1 is SNHLY and CDR2 FYNNEI. The CDR3 DNA is TGTGCCAGCAGTGGGGGGAACAGGGCCCCTGGAAACACCATATATTTT. Translated, it gives CASSGGNRAPGNTIYF. Combining the CDR3 with reference TRBV2 and TRBJ1-3 gives the whole variable domain EPEVTQTPSHQVTQMGQEVILRCVPISNHLYFYWYRQILGQKVEFLVSFYNNEISEKSEIFDDQFSVERPDGSNFTLKIRSTKLEDSAMYFCASSGGNRAPGNTIYFGEGSWLTVV.

The chain combines TRBV5-6 with TRBJ2-3; 7 bases are a match to TRBD2. CDR3 length: 14 residues. Germline values: CDR1 SGHDT, CDR2 YYEEEE. The V gene end was trimmed by 4 bases and the J gene end by 5 bases; junction bases not matched to a gene: 7. The CDR3 here is CASSDLVAGDTQYF. The CDR3 nucleotides are TGTGCCAGCAGCGACCTGGTAGCGGGAGATACGCAGTATTTT.

This chain links TRBV2 with TRBJ2-3, with 12 bases fitting TRBD2. Per the germline V gene, CDR1 is SNHLY and CDR2 is FYNNEI. V lost 6 bases and J lost 4; bases outside the gene matches: 5. This CDR3 region has 15 residues. CDR3 coding DNA: TGTGCCAGCAGACGACTAGCGGGAGAGGCAGATACGCAGTATTTT. This codes for CASRRLAGEADTQYF.

This clone was observed a handful of times. The chain has TRBV6-5 and TRBJ1-5; tentatively, D is TRBD1 (6 bases). Germline V gives CDR1 MNHEY, CDR2 SVGAGI. CDR3 length equals 13 residues. V lost 6 bases, J lost 6 bases, and 12 bases lay in between. DNA of the CDR3: TGTGCCAGCAGCCCCGGACAGTTTCAGCCCCAGCATTTT. Translated: CASSPGQFQPQHF.

This clone came up once. V gene TRBV5-4 combines with J gene TRBJ2-7, with 11 bases aligning to TRBD2. Germline V gene data show CDR1 as SGHNT and CDR2 as YYREEE (reference sequence). V shed 4 bases, J shed 6 bases, and the junction held 9 bases outside the gene matches. The length of the CDR3 is 15 residues. This CDR3 is CASSPNSGRALEQYF. The DNA for the CDR3 is TGTGCCAGCAGCCCCAATAGCGGGAGGGCCCTCGAGCAGTACTTC.

This clone occurred once. This chain uses TRBV30 with TRBJ2-2; tentatively, D is TRBD2 (6 bases). Germline CDR1 is GTSNPN and CDR2 is SVGIG (reference sequence). V was shortened by 4 bases and J by 6 bases, with 18 bases between the two germline ends. The CDR3 sequence is 15 residues long. DNA for the CDR3: TGTGCCTGGACTAGGATCGGAGGGGATGCCGGGGAGCTGTTTTTT. This encodes CAWTRIGGDAGELFF.

This chain connects TRBV6-4 to TRBJ2-3, with 9 bases identical to TRBD2. The CDR3 length is 18 residues. Trimming removed 7 bases from V and 2 bases from J; junction bases left unmatched: 16. Looked up from germline, CDR1 is MRHNA and CDR2 is SNTAGT. In DNA form, the CDR3 reads TGTGCCAGCACTGGACACCGTAGAGCGGGAGGCCTCACAGATACGCAGTATTTT. It specifies CASTGHRRAGGLTDTQYF.

The chain is built from TRBV2 and TRBJ1-4; TRBD1 aligns across 7 bases. With 3 bases clipped from V and 7 bases from J, the junction kept 11 bases outside the gene matches. This CDR3 region has 16 residues. Germline V gene lookup returns CDR1 SNHLY and CDR2 FYNNEI. The CDR3 nucleotides are TGTGCCAGCAGTGACACCGGGACAGCTTGGCGTGAAAAACTGTTTTTT. It is translated as CASSDTGTAWREKLFF. Supplemented by reference TRBV2 and TRBJ1-4, the full variable domain reads EPEVTQTPSHQVTQMGQEVILRCVPISNHLYFYWYRQILGQKVEFLVSFYNNEISEKSEIFDDQFSVERPDGSNFTLKIRSTKLEDSAMYFCASSDTGTAWREKLFFGSGTQLSVL.

This clone was counted a few times. This sequence joins TRBV20-1 and TRBJ1-1; no clear D gene. V shed 5 bases and J shed 11 bases, with 15 bases lying between them. Germline CDR1 DFQATT, CDR2 SNEGSKA (reference sequence). The CDR3 has 11 residues. In DNA, the CDR3 is TGCAGTGCTTTGGATCCCAGGTGGGCTTTCTTT. Amino acid sequence: CSALDPRWAFF.

The gene calls are TRBV11-3 and TRBJ2-7; D might be TRBD2 (5 bases). V gave up 2 bases and J gave up 4 bases, with 12 bases separating them. Germline CDR1 SGHNT, CDR2 YENEEA. This CDR3 has 14 amino acids. The CDR3 region has the DNA TGTGCCAGCAGCTTATCAGGACTGGAGTACGAGCAGTACTTC. It codes for CASSLSGLEYEQYF.

The chain uses TRBV10-3 and TRBJ2-3; perhaps TRBD1 as D (5 bases). V was shortened by 0 bases and J by 0 bases, with 10 bases between the two germline ends. Germline V gene data show CDR1 as ENHRY and CDR2 as SYGVKD. This CDR3 has 16 amino acids. CDR3 protein: CAISESRQSSTDTQYF. The CDR3 DNA sequence: TGTGCCATCAGTGAGTCCCGACAGTCTAGCACAGATACGCAGTATTTT.

V usage is TRBV12-3 or TRBV12-4 and J usage is TRBJ2-3, with D possibly matching TRBD1 (5 bases). Trimming took 3 bases from V and 8 from J, leaving 12 bases between them. This CDR3 is 13 amino acids long. CDR3 in DNA: TGTGCCAGCAGTTTGAATTGGGGCCCTACGCAGTATTTT. It yields the protein CASSLNWGPTQYF.

The chain employs TRBV2 and TRBJ1-2; a weak D match, TRBD1 (5 bases). Germline V gene sequence: CDR1 SNHLY, CDR2 FYNNEI. The V gene lost 3 bases and the J gene lost 14 bases, with 16 bases spanning the gap. The CDR3 length is 12 residues. Here the CDR3 reads CASSDPQGGKTF. CDR3 nucleotide sequence: TGTGCCAGCAGTGACCCGCAGGGTGGGAAGACCTTC.

This rearrangement joins TRBV27 to TRBJ1-1, with D uncertain. The CDR3 length is 13 residues. Trimming shortened V by 6 bases and J by 2 bases, and 10 bases separated the two germline ends. CDR1 MNHEY and CDR2 SMNVEV come from the germline V gene (reference sequence). In nucleotides, the CDR3 is TGTGCCAGCAGCCCAGACACAAACACTGAAGCTTTCTTT. It is translated as CASSPDTNTEAFF.

The rearrangement links TRBV3-1 (or the pseudogene TRBV3-2) to TRBJ1-5, with 7 nucleotides matching TRBD1. The CDR3 has 17 amino acids. V lost 4 bases and J lost 2; bases outside the gene matches: 11. Germline CDR1 and CDR2: LGHDT and YNNKEL (reference sequence). The CDR3 DNA sequence: TGTGCCAGCAGCCCATACAGAGGGGACAGCCGCAATCAGCCCCAGCATTTT. Amino acid sequence: CASSPYRGDSRNQPQHF.